This paragraph covers one TCR beta chain sequence. Original data processing: Estimation of nucleated cell counts relied on the amplification of reference gene primers. The protocol was immunoSEQ multiplex PCR, while the TCRdb copy is restricted to in-frame clones and leaves out a portion. For V, J and clone size, that table is used; D and trimming come from the DNA. Of about 160,000 clones in the sample, 70% to 85% were seen once. Germline assignment: CDR1 SGHTA and CDR2 FQGNSA. The junction had 11 bases not matched to a gene; V was cut back by 5 bases and J by 7 bases. The CDR3 contains 16 residues. These data come from a study of blood T cell repertoires in COVID-19.

The genes are TRBV7-2 and TRBJ2-1; 10 bases fit TRBD2. The sample was peripheral blood. This clonotype originated in a woman between 35 and 50 years old with COVID-19, enrolled during active disease. Here the CDR3 reads CASSPSPTSGMNEQFF. In DNA form, the CDR3 reads TGTGCCAGCAGCCCAAGCCCCACTAGCGGGATGAATGAGCAGTTCTTC.